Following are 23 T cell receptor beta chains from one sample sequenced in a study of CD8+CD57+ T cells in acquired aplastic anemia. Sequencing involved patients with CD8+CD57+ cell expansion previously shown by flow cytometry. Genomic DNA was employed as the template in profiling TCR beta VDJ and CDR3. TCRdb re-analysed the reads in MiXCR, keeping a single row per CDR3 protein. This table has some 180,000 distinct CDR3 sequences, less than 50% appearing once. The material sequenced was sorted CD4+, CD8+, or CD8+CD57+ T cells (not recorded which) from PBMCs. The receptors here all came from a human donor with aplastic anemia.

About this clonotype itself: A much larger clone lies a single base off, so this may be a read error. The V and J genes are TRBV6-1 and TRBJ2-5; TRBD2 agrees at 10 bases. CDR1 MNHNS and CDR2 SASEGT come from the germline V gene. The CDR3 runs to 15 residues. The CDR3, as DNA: TGTGTCAGCAGACAAGCGGGGGGGCGTGGAGAGACCCAGTACTTC. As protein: CVSRQAGGRGETQYF.

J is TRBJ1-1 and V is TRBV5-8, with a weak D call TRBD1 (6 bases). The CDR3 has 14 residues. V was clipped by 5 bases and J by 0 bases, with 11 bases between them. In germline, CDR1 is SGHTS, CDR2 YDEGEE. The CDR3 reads CASRTGVMNTEAFF. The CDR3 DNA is TGTGCCAGCAGGACAGGTGTCATGAACACTGAAGCTTTCTTT. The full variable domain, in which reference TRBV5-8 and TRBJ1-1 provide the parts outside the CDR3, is EAGVTQSPTHLIKTRGQQATLRCSPISGHTSVYWYQQALGLGLQFLLWYDEGEERNRGNFPPRFSGRQFPNYSSELNVNALELEDSALYLCASRTGVMNTEAFFGQGTRLTVV.

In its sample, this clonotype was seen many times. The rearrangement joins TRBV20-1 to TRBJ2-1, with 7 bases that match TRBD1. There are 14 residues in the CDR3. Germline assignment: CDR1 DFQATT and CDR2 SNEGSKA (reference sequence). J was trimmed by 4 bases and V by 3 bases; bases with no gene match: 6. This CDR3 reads CSASKAGGYNEQFF. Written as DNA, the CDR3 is TGCAGTGCTAGTAAGGCAGGGGGTTACAATGAGCAGTTCTTC.

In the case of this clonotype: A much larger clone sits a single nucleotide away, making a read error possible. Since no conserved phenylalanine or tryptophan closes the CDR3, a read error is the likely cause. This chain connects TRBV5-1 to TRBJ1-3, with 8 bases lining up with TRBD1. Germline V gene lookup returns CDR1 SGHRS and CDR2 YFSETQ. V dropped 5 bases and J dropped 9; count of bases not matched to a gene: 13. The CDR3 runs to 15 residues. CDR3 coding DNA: TGCGCCAGCAGGACGACAGGGGTCGACTGGGCCACCATATATTCT. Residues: CASRTTGVDWATIYS.

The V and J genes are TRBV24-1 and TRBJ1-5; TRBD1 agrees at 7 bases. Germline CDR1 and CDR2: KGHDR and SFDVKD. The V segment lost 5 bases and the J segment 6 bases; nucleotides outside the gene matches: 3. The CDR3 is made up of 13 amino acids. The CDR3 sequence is CATSGGGPQPQHF. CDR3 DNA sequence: TGTGCCACCAGTGGAGGGGGCCCTCAGCCCCAGCATTTT.

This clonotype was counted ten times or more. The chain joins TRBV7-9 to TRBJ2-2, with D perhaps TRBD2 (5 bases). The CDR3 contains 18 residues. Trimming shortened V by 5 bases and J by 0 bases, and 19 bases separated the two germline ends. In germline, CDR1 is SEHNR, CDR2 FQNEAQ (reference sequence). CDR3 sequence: CASSVPLGREANTGELFF. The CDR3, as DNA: TGTGCCAGCAGCGTCCCGTTAGGACGGGAAGCGAACACCGGGGAGCTGTTTTTT.

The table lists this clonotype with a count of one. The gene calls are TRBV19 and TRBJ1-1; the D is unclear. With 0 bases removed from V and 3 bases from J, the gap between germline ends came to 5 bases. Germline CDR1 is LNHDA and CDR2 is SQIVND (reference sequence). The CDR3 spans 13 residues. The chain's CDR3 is CASSIDWDTEAFF. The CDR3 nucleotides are TGTGCCAGTAGTATAGACTGGGACACTGAAGCTTTCTTT.

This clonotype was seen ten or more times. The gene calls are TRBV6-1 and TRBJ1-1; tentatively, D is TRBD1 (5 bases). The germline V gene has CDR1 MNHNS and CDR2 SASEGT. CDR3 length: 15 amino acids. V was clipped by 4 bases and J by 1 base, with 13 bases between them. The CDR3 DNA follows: TGTGCCAGCAGTGGGGGCCGAGTACCGAACACTGAAGCTTTCTTT. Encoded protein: CASSGGRVPNTEAFF.

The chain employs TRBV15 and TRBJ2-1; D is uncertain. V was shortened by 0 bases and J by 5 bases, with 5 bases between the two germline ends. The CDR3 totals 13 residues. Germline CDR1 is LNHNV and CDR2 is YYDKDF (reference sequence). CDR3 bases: TGTGCCACCAGCAGAGATATGGACAATGAGCAGTTCTTC. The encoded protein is CATSRDMDNEQFF.

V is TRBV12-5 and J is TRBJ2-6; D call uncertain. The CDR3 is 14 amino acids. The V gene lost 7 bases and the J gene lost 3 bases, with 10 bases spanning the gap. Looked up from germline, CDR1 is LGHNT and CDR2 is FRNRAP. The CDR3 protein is CASEPGRGANVLTF. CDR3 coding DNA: TGTGCTAGTGAGCCTGGGCGTGGGGCCAACGTCCTGACTTTC.

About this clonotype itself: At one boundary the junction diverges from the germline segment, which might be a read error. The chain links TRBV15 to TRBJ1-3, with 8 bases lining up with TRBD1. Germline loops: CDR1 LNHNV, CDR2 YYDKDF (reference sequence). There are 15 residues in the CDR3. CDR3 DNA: TGCGCCACCACTACGGACAGGGTCGTTGGAAACACCACATATTTT. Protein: CATTTDRVVGNTTYF.

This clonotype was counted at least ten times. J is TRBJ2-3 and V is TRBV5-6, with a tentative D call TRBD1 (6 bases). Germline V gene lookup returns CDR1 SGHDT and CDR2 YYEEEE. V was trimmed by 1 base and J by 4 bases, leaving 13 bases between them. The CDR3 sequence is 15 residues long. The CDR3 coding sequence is TGTGCCAGCAGCTTGCTCAGGGGATCGTCAGATACGCAGTATTTT. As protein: CASSLLRGSSDTQYF.

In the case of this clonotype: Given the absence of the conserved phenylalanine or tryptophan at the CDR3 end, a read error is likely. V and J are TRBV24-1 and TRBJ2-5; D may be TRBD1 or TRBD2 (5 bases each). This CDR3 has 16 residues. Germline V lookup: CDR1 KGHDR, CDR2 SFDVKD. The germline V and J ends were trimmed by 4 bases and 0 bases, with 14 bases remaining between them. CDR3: CATSETGRPHQETQYS. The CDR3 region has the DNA TGTGCCACCAGTGAAACGGGACGCCCCCACCAAGAGACCCAGTACTCC.

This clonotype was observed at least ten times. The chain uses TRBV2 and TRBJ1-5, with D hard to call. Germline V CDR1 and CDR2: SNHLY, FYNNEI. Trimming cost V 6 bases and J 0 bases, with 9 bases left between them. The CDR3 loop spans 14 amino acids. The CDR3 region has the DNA TGTGCCAGCAGCCTGGTTTATAGCAATCAGCCCCAGCATTTT. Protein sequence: CASSLVYSNQPQHF.

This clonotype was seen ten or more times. CDR3 bases: TGCAGTGCTAGACGGGGAAACACTGAAGCTTTCTTT. Translating it yields CSARRGNTEAFF. The chain joins TRBV20-1 to TRBJ1-1; D remains ambiguous. The CDR3 has 12 residues. Germline V gene sequence: CDR1 DFQATT, CDR2 SNEGSKA (reference sequence). With 2 bases removed from V and 2 bases from J, the gap between germline ends came to 6 bases.

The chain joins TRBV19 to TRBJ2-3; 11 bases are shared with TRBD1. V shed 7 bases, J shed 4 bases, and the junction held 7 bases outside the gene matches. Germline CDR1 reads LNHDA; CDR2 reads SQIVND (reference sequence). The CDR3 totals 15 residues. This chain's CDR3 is CASTGQGGGPDTQYF. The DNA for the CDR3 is TGTGCCAGTACGGGACAGGGGGGCGGCCCAGATACGCAGTATTTT.

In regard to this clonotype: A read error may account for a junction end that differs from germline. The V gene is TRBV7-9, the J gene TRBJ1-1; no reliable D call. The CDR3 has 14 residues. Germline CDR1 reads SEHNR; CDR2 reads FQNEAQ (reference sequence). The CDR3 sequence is CASSGRGMNTEASF. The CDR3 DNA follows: TGTGCCAGTAGTGGCAGAGGAATGAACACTGAAGCTTCCTTT.

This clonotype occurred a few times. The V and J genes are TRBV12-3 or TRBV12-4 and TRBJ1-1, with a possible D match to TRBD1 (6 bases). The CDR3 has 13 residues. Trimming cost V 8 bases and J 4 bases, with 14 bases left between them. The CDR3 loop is CASWETGPTEAFF. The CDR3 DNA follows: TGTGCCAGCTGGGAGACAGGTCCCACTGAAGCTTTCTTT.

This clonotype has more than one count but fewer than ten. The CDR3 nucleotides are TGTGCCAGCAGCTTAGATAGCCAGAACTCCTACGAGCAGTACTTC. Residues: CASSLDSQNSYEQYF. The gene calls are TRBV7-6 and TRBJ2-7; unclear D gene. The ends were cut back, 1 base at V and 0 bases at J, with 10 bases in the middle. CDR1 and CDR2 from the germline V gene are SGHVS and FNYEAQ. There are 15 residues in the CDR3.

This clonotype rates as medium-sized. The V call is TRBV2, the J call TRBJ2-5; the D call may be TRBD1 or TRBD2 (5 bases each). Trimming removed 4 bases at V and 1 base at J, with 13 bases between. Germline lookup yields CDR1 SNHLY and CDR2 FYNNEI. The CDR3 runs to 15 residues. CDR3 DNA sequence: TGTGCCAGCAGTGGCGAGAGGGGAGTCCAAGAGACCCAGTACTTC. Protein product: CASSGERGVQETQYF. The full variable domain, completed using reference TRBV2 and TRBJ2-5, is EPEVTQTPSHQVTQMGQEVILRCVPISNHLYFYWYRQILGQKVEFLVSFYNNEISEKSEIFDDQFSVERPDGSNFTLKIRSTKLEDSAMYFCASSGERGVQETQYFGPGTRLLVL.

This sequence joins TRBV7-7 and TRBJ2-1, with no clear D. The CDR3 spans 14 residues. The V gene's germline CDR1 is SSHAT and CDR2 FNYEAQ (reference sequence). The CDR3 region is CANSLLGSSDEQFF. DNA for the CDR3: TGTGCTAACAGCTTACTGGGATCCTCGGATGAGCAGTTCTTC.

Here the CDR3 reads CSVGQNQETQYF. The CDR3 nucleotides read TGCAGCGTTGGTCAGAACCAAGAGACCCAGTACTTC. The V gene is TRBV29-1, the J gene TRBJ2-5; no clear D gene. CDR1 is SQVTM, CDR2 ANQGSEA, per germline. V lost 4 bases and J 0 bases, leaving 6 bases between the germline ends. The CDR3 is 12 residues long.

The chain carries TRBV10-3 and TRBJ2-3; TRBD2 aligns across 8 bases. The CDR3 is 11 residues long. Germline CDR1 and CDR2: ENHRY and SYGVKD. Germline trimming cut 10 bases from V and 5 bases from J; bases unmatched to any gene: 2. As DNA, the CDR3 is TGTGCCACCGGGGGGGAAGATACGCAGTATTTT. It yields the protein CATGGEDTQYF.